These 12 T cell receptor beta chains originate from one sample sequenced in a study of shared clonotypes between healthy human individuals. Libraries were prepared by immunoSEQ multiplex PCR; TCRdb keeps only in-frame clonotypes and omits some of them. The table shows roughly 1,100,000 clones, with about three quarters occurring only once. The source material was memory CD4+ T cells sorted from blood. The subset: CD45RA-negative fraction. The source is a man aged 18 to 30 in good health.

The chain employs TRBV29-1 and TRBJ1-4, with D tentatively TRBD1 (5 bases). Trimming pared 7 bases from V and 5 bases from J, leaving 14 bases between. CDR3 length equals 13 residues. Germline V gives CDR1 SQVTM, CDR2 ANQGSEA. As DNA, the CDR3 is TGCAGCGGTAGGGACGGAAGAAATGAAAAACTGTTTTTT. Amino acid sequence: CSGRDGRNEKLFF. The variable domain in full, completed from reference TRBV29-1 and TRBJ1-4, reads SAVISQKPSRDICQRGTSLTIQCQVDSQVTMMFWYRQQPGQSLTLIATANQGSEATYESGFVIDKFPISRPNLTFSTLTVSNMSPEDSSIYLCSGRDGRNEKLFFGSGTQLSVL.

The rearrangement links TRBV5-6 to TRBJ2-2; 8 nucleotides align to TRBD1. After removal of 3 bases from V and 6 bases from J, the junction contained 10 bases not matched to a gene. This CDR3 has 16 amino acids. Germline V lookup: CDR1 SGHDT, CDR2 YYEEEE. CDR3 sequence reads: CASSSRTGWVPGELFF. The CDR3 coding sequence is TGTGCCAGCAGCTCTCGGACAGGGTGGGTTCCCGGGGAGCTGTTTTTT.

This clone was counted once. The CDR3 here is CASSLEQYGYTF. DNA of the CDR3: TGTGCCAGCAGCTTAGAACAGTATGGCTACACCTTC. The gene calls are TRBV7-9 and TRBJ1-2; D remains ambiguous. The length of the CDR3 is 12 residues. The germline CDR1 and CDR2 sequences are SEHNR and FQNEAQ (reference sequence). Trimming stripped 1 base from V and 5 bases from J, with 5 bases between.

This sequence joins TRBV29-1 and TRBJ2-5; 13 bases are shared with TRBD2. Trimming cost V 6 bases and J 5 bases; bases outside gene matches: 9. CDR3 length: 15 residues. Germline CDR1 reads SQVTM; CDR2 reads ANQGSEA. The CDR3 is CSVLLAGGPWETQYF. For the CDR3, the DNA is TGCAGCGTCCTACTAGCGGGAGGGCCGTGGGAGACCCAGTACTTC.

The chain links TRBV7-2 to TRBJ1-6, with TRBD1 as a possible D gene (5 bases). The V and J ends lost 5 bases and 8 bases respectively, with 16 bases between them. Germline V lookup: CDR1 SGHTA, CDR2 FQGNSA. The CDR3 runs to 15 residues. The CDR3 region is CASSRFRERDSPLHF. In DNA form, the CDR3 reads TGTGCCAGCAGCCGCTTCAGGGAAAGGGATTCACCCCTCCACTTT.

The rearrangement uses TRBV7-9 and TRBJ2-3; tentatively, D is TRBD2 (6 bases). The V end lost 5 bases, the J end lost 5 bases, and 29 bases lay between the germline ends. Germline values: CDR1 SEHNR, CDR2 FQNEAQ (reference sequence). This CDR3 spans 19 amino acids. CDR3 sequence: CASSPRYGRGGKGEDTQYF. The CDR3 DNA sequence: TGTGCCAGCAGCCCCAGATACGGACGAGGCGGGAAAGGGGAAGATACGCAGTATTTT.

This clone showed up many times. This chain's CDR3 is CASSSGRREQYF. As DNA, the CDR3 is TGTGCCTCGTCTAGCGGGAGAAGGGAGCAGTACTTC. The chain links TRBV30 to TRBJ2-7; the match to TRBD2 covers 10 bases. The CDR3 extends over 12 amino acids. Germline values: CDR1 GTSNPN, CDR2 SVGIG (reference sequence). The V segment lost 7 bases and the J segment 7 bases; nucleotides outside the gene matches: 7.

This clone was picked up one time. This chain joins TRBV9 and TRBJ1-6, with 7 bases that match TRBD1. Germline loops: CDR1 SGDLS, CDR2 YYNGEE. CDR3 size: 16 residues. V dropped 0 bases and J dropped 10; count of bases not matched to a gene: 10. The CDR3 here is CASSVGSRQGSSPLHF. CDR3 nucleotide sequence: TGTGCCAGCAGCGTAGGGTCCCGACAGGGTTCATCACCCCTCCACTTT.

The chain has TRBV19 and TRBJ2-3, with a weak D call TRBD2 (5 bases). Germline CDR1 is LNHDA and CDR2 is SQIVND (reference sequence). The V gene lost 10 bases and the J gene lost 2 bases, with 19 bases spanning the gap. The CDR3 is made up of 15 amino acids. CDR3 residues: CATPREGENTDTQYF. The CDR3 DNA follows: TGTGCCACCCCGCGAGAGGGAGAAAACACAGATACGCAGTATTTT. The whole variable domain, filled in from reference TRBV19 and TRBJ2-3, reads DGGITQSPKYLFRKEGQNVTLSCEQNLNHDAMYWYRQDPGQGLRLIYYSQIVNDFQKGDIAEGYSVSREKKESFPLTVTSAQKNPTAFYLCATPREGENTDTQYFGPGTRLTVL.

The chain joins TRBV5-1 to TRBJ1-2, with 8 bases matching TRBD1. The CDR3 totals 15 residues. The germline V gene encodes CDR1 SGHRS and CDR2 YFSETQ. V lost 3 bases and J lost 4; bases outside the gene matches: 8. CDR3 coding DNA: TGCGCCAGCAGCTCTGATACCGACAGGGGCTATGGCTACACCTTC. It yields the protein CASSSDTDRGYGYTF. The variable domain in full, with the rest retrieved from reference TRBV5-1 and TRBJ1-2, is KAGVTQTPRYLIKTRGQQVTLSCSPISGHRSVSWYQQTPGQGLQFLFEYFSETQRNKGNFPGRFSGRQFSNSRSEMNVSTLELGDSALYLCASSSDTDRGYGYTFGSGTRLTVV.

The rearrangement joins TRBV6-5 to TRBJ1-5, with a tentative D call TRBD1 (5 bases). This CDR3 has 15 amino acids. V was clipped by 6 bases and J by 7 bases, with 19 bases between them. Germline V CDR1 and CDR2: MNHEY, SVGAGI. CDR3 bases: TGTGCCAGCAGATCAGGACGGACGGGGGACCAGCCCCAGCATTTT. Translated: CASRSGRTGDQPQHF.

The chain joins TRBV6-4 to TRBJ2-7; D might be TRBD1 (6 bases). CDR3 length equals 13 residues. Germline V gene data show CDR1 as MRHNA and CDR2 as SNTAGT. Trimming cost V 3 bases and J 10 bases, with 16 bases left between them. The chain's CDR3 is CASSDLPYREQYF. CDR3 nucleotides: TGTGCCAGCAGTGATCTCCCTTACAGGGAACAGTACTTC.